Listed below are T cell receptor beta chains from one sample, sequenced in a study of long-term antiretroviral therapy in people with HIV. Sequenced by immunoSEQ multiplex PCR; TCRdb stores in-frame clones only, minus some. The sample gives just under 20,000 clones, about nine tenths of which show up once; around 4% is in the top ten. The material sequenced was unsorted PBMCs, taken 2.1 years after starting antiretroviral therapy. These receptors all stem from a man in his late teens or twenties with HIV. Each CDR3 is given with its conserved first and last residue. Fields, in order: clone size, D gene, J gene, V gene, CDR3 DNA, CDR3 protein. A D gene is named only where the DNA matches it firmly. Only part of the rows carry a size: once, few, many, or a class if the clone is expanded.

once	.	TRBJ2-5	TRBV9	TGTGCCAGCAGCCCCAAGGTAGGGCGAAAGACCCAGTACTTC	CASSPKVGRKTQYF
.	.	TRBJ2-1	TRBV21-1	TGTGCCAGCAGCAAAGAGAAGGGACAGGGAGGCGATGAGCAGTTCTTC	CASSKEKGQGGDEQFF
.	.	TRBJ2-1	TRBV7-8	TGTGCCAGCAGCTCATGGGAGCTTCCCCAGGGTCAGAGGACGTTCTTC	CASSSWELPQGQRTFF
.	TRBD1	TRBJ2-3	TRBV30	TGTGCCTGGGGGACAGGGGGCGGCACAGATACGCAGTATTTT	CAWGTGGGTDTQYF
.	.	TRBJ2-7	TRBV29-1	TGCAGCGTTGCGGATCAGGGGCCTCTCGAGCAGTACTTC	CSVADQGPLEQYF
.	.	TRBJ2-7	TRBV7-9	TGTGCCAGCAGCGAGGGGGGGACAGGCACCAAAAAATCCTACGAGCAGTACTTC	CASSEGGTGTKKSYEQYF
once	.	TRBJ1-5	TRBV10-3	TGTGCCATCAGTGAGTCGCCGAGGGGCGCGGACAATCAGCCCCAGCATTTT	CAISESPRGADNQPQHF
.	.	TRBJ2-7	TRBV9	TGTGCCAGCAGCGTAGCCGGCCGGACAGAACTATACGAGCAGTACTTC	CASSVAGRTELYEQYF
once	.	TRBJ1-5	TRBV19	TGTGCCAGTAGTATTCGAGGGGGCAATCAGCCCCAGCATTTT	CASSIRGGNQPQHF
.	TRBD1	TRBJ1-2	TRBV6-6	TGTGCCAGCAGTTACAGCCCAGGGGGTGGCTACACCTTC	CASSYSPGGGYTF
few	TRBD1	TRBJ1-2	TRBV18	TGTGCCAGCTCACCGGGACAGGGGGCCACGGACTATGGCTACACCTTC	CASSPGQGATDYGYTF
once	.	TRBJ2-1	TRBV7-2	TGTGCCAGCAGCTCCTCAGGGCGATACAATGAGCAGTTCTTC	CASSSSGRYNEQFF
.	.	TRBJ1-2	TRBV6-1	TGTGCCAGCAGTCAGGTGGTTGGTGGCTACACCTTC	CASSQVVGGYTF
.	.	TRBJ2-7	TRBV4-1	TGCGCCAGCAGCCAGACGGGACACGGATCCTACGAGCAGTACTTC	CASSQTGHGSYEQYF
once	.	TRBJ2-7	TRBV7-2	TGTGCCAGCAGCCTACCTACCTACGAGCAGTACTTC	CASSLPTYEQYF
.	TRBD2	TRBJ2-2	TRBV7-2	TGTGCCAGCAGCTTTAAGCGGGGGGTCGGGGAGCTGTTTTTT	CASSFKRGVGELFF
.	TRBD1	TRBJ1-2	TRBV7-2	TGTGCCAGCAGCTTAGCGCGGGACAGCCATGGCTACACCTTC	CASSLARDSHGYTF
.	.	TRBJ1-3	TRBV6-5	TGTGCCAGCAGTTACGGGGGCGGAAACACCATATATTTT	CASSYGGGNTIYF
.	.	TRBJ1-2	TRBV5-4	TGTGCTAGCAGCCCTGGCGGCTATGGCTACACCTTC	CASSPGGYGYTF
.	.	TRBJ2-7	TRBV5-6	TGTGCCAGCAGCTCGGGGGTAAGGTTTCTAGACTACGAGCAGTACTTC	CASSSGVRFLDYEQYF
.	.	TRBJ2-1	TRBV4-1	TGCGCCAGCAGCCAAGTTCAGAGGACCTACAATGAGCAGTTCTTC	CASSQVQRTYNEQFF
once	.	TRBJ2-2	TRBV6-1	TGTGCCAGCAGTCCTACCGGGGAGCTGTTTTTT	CASSPTGELFF
.	.	TRBJ2-5	TRBV6-5	TGTGCCAGCAGTTACGGGGAGACCCAGTACTTC	CASSYGETQYF
.	.	TRBJ1-1	TRBV27	TGTGCCAGCCGGGGAGGTGTCACTGAAGCTTTCTTT	CASRGGVTEAFF
.	.	TRBJ1-3	TRBV4-3	TGCGCCAGCAGCCCCTCTGCAAGGGGCTCAGGAAACACCATATATTTT	CASSPSARGSGNTIYF
.	.	TRBJ1-6	TRBV18	TGTGCCAGCTCACCACTCGAGGCAAAGGGAAACACACCCCTCCACTTT	CASSPLEAKGNTPLHF
.	.	TRBJ1-1	TRBV7-9	TGTGCCAGCAGCTTAGCGACGGACACTGAAGCTTTCTTT	CASSLATDTEAFF
.	.	TRBJ1-4	TRBV9	TGTGCCAGCAGCGTAGACCGGGGGGGTTTAACTAATGAAAAACTGTTTTTT	CASSVDRGGLTNEKLFF
.	TRBD1	TRBJ1-4	TRBV18	TGTGCCAGCTCCCCGACAGGGGGGAATGAAAAACTGTTTTTT	CASSPTGGNEKLFF
.	.	TRBJ1-2	TRBV19	TGTTATCTCTATGGCTACACCTTC	CYLYGYTF
.	.	TRBJ1-1	TRBV9	TGTGCCAGCAGCGTAAATTACAGGAACACTGAAGCTTTCTTT	CASSVNYRNTEAFF
few	TRBD2	TRBJ2-7	TRBV4-1	TGCGCCAGCAGCCCAGCCGGGACTAGCAACGAGCAGTACTTC	CASSPAGTSNEQYF
.	.	TRBJ2-1	TRBV4-3	TGCGCCAGCAGCTTAGGGGGGGGTACAGGGAGAGGGGCCTACAATGAGCAGTTCTTC	CASSLGGGTGRGAYNEQFF
.	TRBD2	TRBJ2-3	TRBV5-1	TGCGCCAGCAGCCCGAGCGGGGGAGGCCCAGATACGCAGTATTTT	CASSPSGGGPDTQYF
.	.	TRBJ1-5	TRBV12-5	TGTGCTAGTGGCCTAGGGCCATCCTACCCCATATATCAGCCCCAGCATTTT	CASGLGPSYPIYQPQHF
.	.	TRBJ1-6	TRBV4-3	TGCGCCAGCAGCCAAGGATTGGGGTTAGGGAATTCACCCCTCCACTTT	CASSQGLGLGNSPLHF
.	.	TRBJ1-4	TRBV30	TGTGCCTGGAGTGTACCTGAGATAGAAAAACTGTTTTTT	CAWSVPEIEKLFF
.	.	TRBJ2-7	TRBV14	TGTGCCAGCAGCCAAGAAACTCTAGACGAGCAGTACTTC	CASSQETLDEQYF
.	.	TRBJ1-5	TRBV14	TGTGCCAGCAGCCGAGATCAGGGAAGCAATCAGCCCCAGCATTTT	CASSRDQGSNQPQHF
.	TRBD2	TRBJ2-3	TRBV7-3	TGTGCCAGCAGCCTAACTAGCGGGGAGACAGATACGCAGTATTTT	CASSLTSGETDTQYF
.	.	TRBJ1-5	TRBV27	TGTGCCAGCAGTTTACCGCAGGGGCCCCAGCATTTT	CASSLPQGPQHF
.	TRBD1	TRBJ2-3	TRBV15	TGTGCCACCAGCAGAGACAGGGGGACAGATACGCAGTATTTT	CATSRDRGTDTQYF
.	TRBD1	TRBJ2-7	TRBV15	TGTGCCACCAGCAGAACCGGGACAGGGGGTTCGTACGAGCAGTACTTC	CATSRTGTGGSYEQYF
.	.	TRBJ1-3	TRBV27	TGTGCCAGCAGTTTAAGTTTCTCTGGAAACACCATATATTTT	CASSLSFSGNTIYF
.	.	TRBJ2-7	TRBV9	TGTGCCAGCAGCGTAGCGGTCGACGGCGGGTCCGAGCAGTACTTC	CASSVAVDGGSEQYF
.	.	TRBJ2-7	TRBV9	TGTGCCAGCAGCCCAAGCCTAGGGCCCAACGAGCAGTACTTC	CASSPSLGPNEQYF
.	TRBD2	TRBJ2-7	TRBV29-1	TGCAGCATCCAGAGCGGGGGGTACGAGCAGTACTTC	CSIQSGGYEQYF
.	.	TRBJ1-5	TRBV2	TGTGCCAGCAGTGATGGGGGTGGAGGCCAGCCCCAGCATTTT	CASSDGGGGQPQHF
few	TRBD2	TRBJ2-7	TRBV6-1	TGTGCCACTACTAGCGGGAGCATCGAGCAGTACTTC	CATTSGSIEQYF
.	.	TRBJ1-3	TRBV4-2	TGTGCCAGCAGCCAGGGGGGGGGTCCGAACACCATATATTTT	CASSQGGGPNTIYF
.	TRBD2	TRBJ2-1	TRBV7-9	TGTGCCAGCAGCTTGGAGGGCGGGGGGGCCAGAAGGTCCTACAATGAGCAGTTCTTC	CASSLEGGGARRSYNEQFF